The 5 T cell receptor beta chains below all came from one sample that was sequenced in a study of blood T cell repertoires in COVID-19. Generated by immunoSEQ multiplex PCR, the TCRdb table keeps only in-frame clones and is missing some. The repertoire has hundreds of thousands of clones, 80% to 90% of them found once; the top ten carry 1%. Sequences were obtained from PBMCs or T cells enriched from blood (not recorded which). The receptors were gathered from a young man who had recovered from COVID-19.

The genes are TRBV19 and TRBJ2-6, with D possibly TRBD2 on 5 matching bases. Germline V lookup: CDR1 LNHDA, CDR2 SQIVND (reference sequence). V was pared by 3 bases and J by 2 bases, with 8 bases between. CDR3 length equals 15 residues. The CDR3 DNA is TGTGCCAGTAGTATTAAGAGGGCTGGGGCCAACGTCCTGACTTTC. Its protein is CASSIKRAGANVLTF.

V gene TRBV4-1 combines with J gene TRBJ2-1; the match to TRBD2 covers 9 bases. CDR1 is MGHRA, CDR2 YSYEKL, per germline. The length of the CDR3 is 16 residues. Unmatched junction bases numbered 8, after V lost 1 base and J lost 7 bases. This CDR3 is CASSQVSGAGGNEQFF. In DNA, the CDR3 is TGCGCCAGCAGCCAAGTCTCCGGGGCGGGAGGGAATGAGCAGTTCTTC.

The V call is TRBV28, the J call TRBJ1-3; a possible D gene is TRBD1 (6 bases). The CDR3 has 16 amino acids. With 3 bases removed from V and 0 bases from J, the gap between germline ends came to 12 bases. Germline-derived CDR1 and CDR2 are MDHEN and SYDVKM. The CDR3 DNA reads TGTGCCAGCAGTTTCGCCCAGGGGCTCTCTGGAAACACCATATATTTT. Amino acids: CASSFAQGLSGNTIYF.

This sequence joins TRBV19 and TRBJ2-3; unclear D gene. Germline CDR1 is LNHDA and CDR2 is SQIVND (reference sequence). With 2 bases removed from V and 6 bases from J, the gap between germline ends came to 6 bases. This CDR3 has 12 amino acids. CDR3 sequence: CASSISGDTQYF. Written as DNA, the CDR3 is TGTGCCAGTAGTATATCCGGTGATACGCAGTATTTT.

This sequence joins TRBV11-3 and TRBJ2-3, with D perhaps matching TRBD2 (6 bases). The CDR3 loop spans 15 amino acids. CDR1 SGHNT and CDR2 YENEEA come from the germline V gene. V was shortened by 0 bases and J by 2 bases, with 9 bases between the two germline ends. CDR3 residues: CASSLDGGVTDTQYF. The CDR3 coding sequence is TGTGCCAGCAGCTTAGATGGAGGGGTCACAGATACGCAGTATTTT.